This T cell receptor beta chain was retrieved from a study of T cells after somatic rescue of genetic block. The CDR3 consists of 13 residues. Germline CDR1 reads SGHDT; CDR2 reads YYEEEE. Losses at the gene ends were 3 bases for V and 10 bases for J; bases not matched to a gene: 6. Data came from immunoSEQ multiplex PCR; TCRdb stores just in-frame clones and leaves some out. The sample shows about 72,000 clones, roughly 90% of them seen only once. Sample: peripheral blood mononuclear cells (PBMCs). The sequence was obtained from a young man. J is TRBJ2-1 and V is TRBV5-6, with TRBD2 matching over 8 bases. CDR3 sequence (DNA): TGTGCCAGCAGCTCTCGCGGGAGGTGGGAGCAGTTCTTC. Encoded protein: CASSSRGRWEQFF.